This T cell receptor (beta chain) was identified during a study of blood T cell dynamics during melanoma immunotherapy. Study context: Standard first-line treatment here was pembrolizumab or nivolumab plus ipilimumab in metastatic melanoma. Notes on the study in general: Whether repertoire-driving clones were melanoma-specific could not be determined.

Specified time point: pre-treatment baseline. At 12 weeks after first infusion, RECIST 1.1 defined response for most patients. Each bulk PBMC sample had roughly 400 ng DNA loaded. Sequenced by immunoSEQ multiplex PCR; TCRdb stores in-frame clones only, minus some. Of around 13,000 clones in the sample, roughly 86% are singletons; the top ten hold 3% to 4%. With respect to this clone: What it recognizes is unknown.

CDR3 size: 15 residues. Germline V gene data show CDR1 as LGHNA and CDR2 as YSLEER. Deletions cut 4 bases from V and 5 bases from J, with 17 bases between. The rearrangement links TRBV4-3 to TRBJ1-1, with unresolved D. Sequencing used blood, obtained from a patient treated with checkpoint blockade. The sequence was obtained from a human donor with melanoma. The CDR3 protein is CASSRTGNSITEAFF. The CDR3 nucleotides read TGCGCCAGCAGCCGAACCGGGAATAGTATTACTGAAGCTTTCTTT.